This T cell receptor (beta chain) was documented in a study of long-term antiretroviral therapy in people with HIV. Study conclusions and caveats: Diversity remained lower than transplant donor controls, even though it increased after ART.

As for this clone: Its antigen is currently unknown.

Trimming removed 7 bases from V and 6 bases from J, with 9 bases in between. Per germline, CDR1 ENHRY and CDR2 SYGVKD. The CDR3 runs to 11 residues. An immunoSEQ assay, version v3.0, was performed at survey level. Profiling relied on immunoSEQ multiplex PCR, and the TCRdb table lists in-frame clones only, not all of them. The sample includes about 22,000 clones, under 90% seen only once; the top ten take 7% to 8%. All donors provided no fewer than one pre-ART and no fewer than two post-ART PBMC samples. In each sample, about 0.95-11 million cryopreserved PBMC were present before DNA extraction. The TCR was taken from a woman aged 30 to 39 with HIV. The sequenced sample was unsorted PBMCs, obtained 1.8 years before starting antiretroviral therapy. The chain combines TRBV10-3 with TRBJ1-1; D not resolved. The CDR3 sequence: CAIKEGPEAFF. The CDR3 nucleotides are TGTGCCATCAAGGAAGGGCCTGAAGCTTTCTTT.